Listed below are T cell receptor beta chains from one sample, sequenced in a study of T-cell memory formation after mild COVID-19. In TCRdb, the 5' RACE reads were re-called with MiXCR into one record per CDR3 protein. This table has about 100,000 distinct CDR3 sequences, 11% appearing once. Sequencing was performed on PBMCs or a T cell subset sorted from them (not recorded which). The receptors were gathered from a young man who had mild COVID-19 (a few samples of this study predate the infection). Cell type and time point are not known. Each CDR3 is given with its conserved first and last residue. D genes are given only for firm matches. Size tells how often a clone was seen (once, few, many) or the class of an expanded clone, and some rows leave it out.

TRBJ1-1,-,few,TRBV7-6,CASSPQGYAEAFF
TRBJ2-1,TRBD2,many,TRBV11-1,CASSAPGTTYNEQFF
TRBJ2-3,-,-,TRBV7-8,CASSPGGWVGTDTQYF
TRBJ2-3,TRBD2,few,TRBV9,CASSARGLAGGTTDTQYF
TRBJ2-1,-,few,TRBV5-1,CASSPQGNYNEQFF
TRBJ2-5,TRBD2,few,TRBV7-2,CASSLKGWEGETQYF
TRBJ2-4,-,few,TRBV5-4,CASSLARQDKNIQYF
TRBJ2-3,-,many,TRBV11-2,CASSFWPGAAVDTQYF
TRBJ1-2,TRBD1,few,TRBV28,CATPPQTGHDGYTF
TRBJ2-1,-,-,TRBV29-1,CSRDGDDNEQFF
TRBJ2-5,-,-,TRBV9,CASSVEELARGTQYF
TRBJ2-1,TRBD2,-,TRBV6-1,CASSEEGGGYNEQFF
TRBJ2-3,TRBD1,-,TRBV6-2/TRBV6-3,CASSSGTAYF
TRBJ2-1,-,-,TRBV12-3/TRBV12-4,CASKVQRNYNEQFF
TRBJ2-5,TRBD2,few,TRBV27,CASSTSGGQETQYF
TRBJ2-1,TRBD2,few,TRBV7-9,CASSWTASGAYSEQFF
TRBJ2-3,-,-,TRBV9,CASSVAGGGSTDTQYF
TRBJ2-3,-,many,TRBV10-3,CAILGGPTDTQYF
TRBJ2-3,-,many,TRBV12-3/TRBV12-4,CASSLIGGPTDTQYF
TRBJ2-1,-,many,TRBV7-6,CASSSYSSSYNEQFF
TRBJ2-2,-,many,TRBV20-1,CSATGRSQVISGELFF
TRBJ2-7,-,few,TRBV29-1,CSVEGGGRAQTYEQYF
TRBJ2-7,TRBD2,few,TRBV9,CASNPGGRAYEQYF
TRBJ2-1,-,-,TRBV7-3,CASSSQGGNEQFF
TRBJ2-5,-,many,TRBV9,CASSPGTQETQYF
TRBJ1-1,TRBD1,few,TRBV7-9,CASSSDDRGGTEAFF
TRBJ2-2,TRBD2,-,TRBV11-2,CASSSYYGGGTGELFF
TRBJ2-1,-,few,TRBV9,CASSVVVSSYNEQFF
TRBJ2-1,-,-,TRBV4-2,CASSQDLWGASYNEQFF
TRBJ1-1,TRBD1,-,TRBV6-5,CASSYTTGGGNTEAFF
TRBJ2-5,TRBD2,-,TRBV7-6,CASSYGTSGGVRETQYF
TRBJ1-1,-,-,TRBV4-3,CASSQDTRGTEAFF
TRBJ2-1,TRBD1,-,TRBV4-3,CASSQDTGTGYDEQFF
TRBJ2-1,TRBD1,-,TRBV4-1,CASSQDHRGNEQFF
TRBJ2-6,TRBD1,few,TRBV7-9,CASSSSGTGSLGANVLTF
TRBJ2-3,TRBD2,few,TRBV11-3,CASSPRAGALTDTQYF
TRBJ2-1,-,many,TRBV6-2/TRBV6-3,CASSYAQRYEQFF
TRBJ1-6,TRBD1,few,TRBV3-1,CASSQPGTDNSPLHF
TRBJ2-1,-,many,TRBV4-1,CASSQFQGYEQFF
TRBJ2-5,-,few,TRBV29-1,CSVVGRGDGETQYF
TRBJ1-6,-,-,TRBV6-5,CASSRWTNNSPLHF
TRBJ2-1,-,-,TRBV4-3,CASSQYRQGLGEVNEQFF
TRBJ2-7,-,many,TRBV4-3,CASSQDLGYYEQYF
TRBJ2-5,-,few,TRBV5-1,CASSLWGIYQETQYF
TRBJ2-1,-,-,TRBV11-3,CASSDGGTGWDEQFF
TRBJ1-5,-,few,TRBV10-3,CAISDVQQGVDQPQHF
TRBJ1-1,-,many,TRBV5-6,CASSLAQGLAFF
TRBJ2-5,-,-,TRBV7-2,CASSRPGETQYF
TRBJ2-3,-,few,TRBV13,CASSLWDMTNKGTDTQYF
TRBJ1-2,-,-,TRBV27,CASSLTGTPDLAYGYTF
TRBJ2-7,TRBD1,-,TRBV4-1,CASSQTQGEYEQYF
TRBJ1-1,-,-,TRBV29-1,CSVLDILNTEAFF
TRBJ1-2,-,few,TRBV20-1,CSARKVAGDEVNYGYTF
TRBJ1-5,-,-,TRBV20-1,CSARPRRGNQPQHF
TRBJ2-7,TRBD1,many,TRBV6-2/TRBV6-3,CASSYSGGGYEQYF
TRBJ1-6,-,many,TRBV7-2,CASSSRGGRASPLHF
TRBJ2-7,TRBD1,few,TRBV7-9,CASRSGTGISYEQYF
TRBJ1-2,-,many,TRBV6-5,CASTWGDGDGYTF
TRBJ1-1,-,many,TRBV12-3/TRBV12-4,CASSLGLGNTEAFF
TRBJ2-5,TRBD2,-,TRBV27,CASNPGGGGPGETQYF